This T cell receptor (beta chain) was retrieved from a study of blood T cell repertoires in COVID-19. Study in general: From the United States, Italy and Spain came samples of acute and convalescent COVID-19.

This clone was detected only a few times. V was cut by 2 bases and J by 3 bases, with 7 bases left in between. The CDR3 has 13 amino acids. Germline CDR1 is LGHDT and CDR2 is YNNKEL (reference sequence). Some clones are missing from TCRdb's copy, which holds only in-frame ones; the method was immunoSEQ multiplex PCR. Among more than 250,000 clones, around nine tenths were seen once, and the ten largest hold 1%. Sequenced sample: peripheral blood. The rearrangement links TRBV3-1 (or the pseudogene TRBV3-2) to TRBJ1-2; unclear D gene. The receptor's source is a man aged 50-60 years with active or convalescent COVID-19. As DNA, the CDR3 is TGTGCCAGCAGCCAAACAATGGACTATGGCTACACCTTC. This encodes CASSQTMDYGYTF.